The rows below give T cell receptor beta chains drawn from one sample of a study of T cell responses to AZD1222 COVID-19 vaccine. Here immunoSEQ multiplex PCR was the method, and the copy in TCRdb shows in-frame clones only, minus some. The sample has tens of thousands of clones; around 85% are singletons. The material was peripheral blood, obtained 28 days after the second AZD1222 dose. The receptors derive from an adult who received the AZD1222 COVID-19 vaccine. Each CDR3 is given with its conserved first and last residue. A D gene is named only where the DNA matches it firmly. For some rows the clone size is stated as once, few or many, or as a class when expanded; others skip it.

V gene	D gene	CDR3 length	J gene	clone size	CDR3 DNA	CDR3 protein
TRBV5-6	TRBD1	17	TRBJ1-3	NA	TGTGCCAGCAGCGATAGGGACAGGGAAGTGTTAGGAAACACCATATATTTT	CASSDRDREVLGNTIYF
TRBV2	TRBD1	14	TRBJ1-2	NA	TGTGCCAGCAGTGTTTCACGGGACAGCTATGGCTACACCTTC	CASSVSRDSYGYTF
TRBV2	TRBD1	13	TRBJ1-1	NA	TGTGCCAGCAGTCTGGGACAGGGGGCACAAGCTTTCTTT	CASSLGQGAQAFF
TRBV6-5	NA	13	TRBJ2-2	few	TGTGCCAGCAGCCCAGCTAGTACCGGGGAGCTGTTTTTT	CASSPASTGELFF
TRBV9	TRBD1	15	TRBJ1-3	NA	TGTGCCAGCAGCGCCTGGACAGGGAGTGGAAACACCATATATTTT	CASSAWTGSGNTIYF
TRBV5-4	TRBD1	14	TRBJ1-1	NA	TGTGCCAGCAGCTATGGACAGGGGTTTACTGAAGCTTTCTTT	CASSYGQGFTEAFF
TRBV7-9	NA	13	TRBJ1-2	NA	TGTGCCAGCAGCTTAGGAGACGTTGCTGGCTACACCTTC	CASSLGDVAGYTF
TRBV7-6	TRBD1	15	TRBJ1-1	NA	TGTGCCAGCAGCAGGGACAGGGGGGGGAACACTGAAGCTTTCTTT	CASSRDRGGNTEAFF
TRBV14	NA	13	TRBJ1-1	NA	TGTGCCAGCAGCCGCGCCCTGAACACTGAAGCTTTCTTT	CASSRALNTEAFF
TRBV24-1	NA	13	TRBJ1-2	few	TGTGCCACCTCTTCCCCTAGGAGTTGGGGCTACACCTTC	CATSSPRSWGYTF
TRBV24-1	NA	15	TRBJ2-2	NA	TGTGCCACCAGTGATTTGGGTGGGAACACCGGGGAGCTGTTTTTT	CATSDLGGNTGELFF
TRBV18	NA	16	TRBJ1-4	NA	TGTGCCAGCTCCCCGGGCAGAATTGGGAGTAATGAAAAACTGTTTTTT	CASSPGRIGSNEKLFF
TRBV7-9	NA	14	TRBJ1-3	NA	TGTGCCAGCAGCTTACTCAGCTCTGGAAACACCATATATTTT	CASSLLSSGNTIYF
TRBV5-1	TRBD1	17	TRBJ1-1	NA	TGCGCCAGCAGCCTTTCGGTGACAGGGCCAATGAACACTGAAGCTTTCTTT	CASSLSVTGPMNTEAFF
TRBV19	NA	14	TRBJ1-6	NA	TGTGCCAGTAGTCGCAGGGACTATAATTCACCCCTCCACTTT	CASSRRDYNSPLHF
TRBV28	NA	16	TRBJ2-7	NA	TGTGCCAGCAGTTTAGCCCCAGGGGAACTCTCCTACGAGCAGTACTTC	CASSLAPGELSYEQYF
TRBV19	TRBD1	15	TRBJ1-5	NA	TGTGCCAGTAGTATCGGACAGGGCGGCAATCAGCCCCAGCATTTT	CASSIGQGGNQPQHF
TRBV5-8	TRBD1	14	TRBJ2-1	NA	TGTGCCAGCAGCCGGGACAGAAGTTACAATGAGCAGTTCTTC	CASSRDRSYNEQFF
TRBV4-1	TRBD1	14	TRBJ2-1	once	TGCGCCAGCAGCCAAGGGAACAGGGGGCGAGAGCAGTTCTTC	CASSQGNRGREQFF
TRBV2	NA	14	TRBJ2-7	few	TGTGCCAGCAGTGAAACTCGGGTAGATTACGAGCAGTACTTC	CASSETRVDYEQYF
TRBV12-2	NA	15	TRBJ1-5	once	TGTGCAAGTCGCGGATTCGACAAGTGGAATCAGCCCCAGCATTTT	CASRGFDKWNQPQHF
TRBV5-8	NA	16	TRBJ1-6	once	TGTGCCAGCAGCCTGGGCCGGGCCTCAGGGAATTCACCCCTCCACTTT	CASSLGRASGNSPLHF
TRBV2	NA	14	TRBJ2-3	once	TGTGCCAGCAGTGAGCTGGGCGAGGCAGATACGCAGTATTTT	CASSELGEADTQYF
TRBV4-2	NA	16	TRBJ1-4	NA	TGTGCCAGCAGCCAAGCCGGGGGACCAACTAATGAAAAACTGTTTTTT	CASSQAGGPTNEKLFF
TRBV19	TRBD1	16	TRBJ1-1	NA	TGTGCCAGTAGTCCCGGTGGTACCGGGACAGGGACCCCGGCTTTCTTT	CASSPGGTGTGTPAFF
TRBV6-6	NA	13	TRBJ1-1	NA	TGTGCCAGCAGGGGCCGCATGAACACTGAAGCTTTCTTT	CASRGRMNTEAFF
TRBV9	TRBD2	16	TRBJ2-2	NA	TGTGCCAGCAGCGCCCGCCGGGGGGACAACACCGGGGAGCTGTTTTTT	CASSARRGDNTGELFF